The clone carrying this TCR beta chain occurred a few times. What it binds is unknown. This entry is derived from a study of healthy donors' naive CD4 and CD8 T cells. TCR libraries were built from approximately 0.45 ug of total RNA by linear amplification. One entry per CDR3 protein, called by TCRdb with MiXCR from the reads. The sample shows around 180,000 distinct CDR3 sequences, over 60% of them seen only once. Trimming cost V 6 bases and J 8 bases, with 11 bases left between them. This CDR3 region has 11 residues. Germline values: CDR1 SQVTM, CDR2 ANQGSEA. Regarding the study as a whole: Positive CDR3 charge linked to CD4+ cells, negative to CD8+ cells.

Naive CD4+ cells were sorted as CD4+CD8-CD45RO-CD45RA+; naive CD8+ as CD8+CD4-CD45RA+CD27bright. The sample comprised naive CD4+ and CD8+ T cells sorted from blood, pooled from several donors. This clonotype was sampled from a pool of human donors in good health; the sample pools cells from several healthy donors. The chain joins TRBV29-1 to TRBJ2-1, with D perhaps matching TRBD1 (5 bases). For the CDR3, the DNA is TGCAGCGTATCCAAGGGGTATGAGCAGTTCTTC. It is translated as CSVSKGYEQFF.